The entry below describes one T cell receptor beta chain. These data originate in a study of OX40 agonist ivuxolimab in advanced cancers. Method: immunoSEQ multiplex PCR; TCRdb's copy keeps in-frame clones and lacks some. The sample includes 50,000 to 55,000 clones, 75% to 90% of them seen just once. Germline CDR1 and CDR2: SGHVS and FNYEAQ. The CDR3 is 13 residues long. The junction had 1 base not matched to a gene; V was cut back by 5 bases and J by 3 bases. The J gene is TRBJ1-1, the V gene TRBV7-6, with 9 nucleotides matching TRBD1. The specimen was CD4+ or CD8+ T cells sorted from blood, collected in a trial of the OX40 agonist ivuxolimab. The TCR was taken from an adult with an advanced solid tumor such as melanoma, head and neck, liver or kidney cancer. This chain's CDR3 is CASSRQGDTEAFF. The CDR3, as DNA: TGTGCCAGCAGCCGACAGGGGGACACTGAAGCTTTCTTT. Looking up the rest from reference TRBV7-6 and TRBJ1-1 gives the full variable domain: GAGVSQSPRYKVTKRGQDVALRCDPISGHVSLYWYRQALGQGPEFLTYFNYEAQQDKSGLPNDRFSAERPEGSISTLTIQRTEQRDSAMYRCASSRQGDTEAFFGQGTRLTVV.